This T cell receptor (beta chain) was sequenced for a study of human T cells and chemical hapten exposure. Study-level background: Patients, mostly women, had alopecia areata, alopecia totalis or alopecia universalis. The study, taken as a whole, reports: Versus controls, expanded TCRs had significantly more large CDR3 similarity clusters.

Points on this clonotype: Antigen specificity is unknown.

How the authors handled the data: There were a median of roughly 100,000 TCRs per sample, with a range from roughly 23,224 to 750,000. TCRdb called the RACE reads again in MiXCR, with one record for every CDR3 protein. None of the V and J calls come from the authors' own analysis; TCRdb made them. Of about 380,000 distinct CDR3 sequences listed, roughly 5% are singletons. This CDR3 is built from 14 residues. V gave up 0 bases and J gave up 4 bases, with 11 bases separating them. Per germline, CDR1 SGHRS and CDR2 YFSETQ. The time point: pre-sensitization, week 0. Documented treatment: therapeutic diphenylcyclopropenone sensitization with weekly scalp DPC.

This chain links TRBV5-1 with TRBJ2-7; tentatively, D is TRBD1 (5 bases). This clonotype was sampled from a woman aged 45 to 65 with alopecia areata. Some clones in this sample may be carry-over from other donors' samples. This specimen consisted of whole blood, obtained in connection with sensitization to the hapten diphenylcyclopropenone (DPC). In DNA form, the CDR3 reads TGCGCCAGCAGCTTGGTGGCAGGGAAGTACGAGCAGTACTTC. Its translation is CASSLVAGKYEQYF.